The sequence of this T cell receptor (beta chain) was determined in a study of blood T cell repertoires in COVID-19. Across the study: Sites in the United States, Italy and Spain provided acute and convalescent COVID-19 samples. T cells, B-cell-depleted T cells, or PBMCs provided the cDNA or gDNA that served as material.

Per the authors' pipeline: Amplification from reference gene primers served as the basis for estimated nucleated cell counts. TCRdb's copy holds only in-frame clones and misses some; the assay was immunoSEQ multiplex PCR. That table is the source of V, J and clone size, and D and trimming were worked out from the DNA. The sample holds about 210,000 clones, 84% seen once. With 3 bases removed from V and 0 bases from J, the gap between germline ends came to 5 bases. The CDR3 length is 13 residues. Germline assignment: CDR1 SNHLY and CDR2 FYNNEI. Specimen: peripheral blood. The receptor was isolated from a man aged 50 or older with active or convalescent COVID-19. This chain links TRBV2 with TRBJ2-5; no clear D. This CDR3 is CASSDRYQETQYF. The CDR3 DNA follows: TGTGCCAGCAGTGACAGGTACCAAGAGACCCAGTACTTC.